Sequencing of this T cell receptor beta chain was carried out in a study of blood T cell repertoires in COVID-19. Study at large: Spain, Italy and the United States supplied samples that represented acute and convalescent COVID-19.

The table came from immunoSEQ multiplex PCR; TCRdb's copy has only in-frame clones and leaves some out. The sample holds about 110,000 clones, over 60% seen once. V lost 6 bases and J lost 4; bases outside the gene matches: 6. This CDR3 is built from 15 residues. Germline-derived CDR1 and CDR2 are SEHNR and FQNEAQ (reference sequence). V usage is TRBV7-9 and J usage is TRBJ2-2, with TRBD1 identical over 9 bases. Sequencing was done on a sample of peripheral blood. The receptor was isolated from an elderly man with COVID-19, enrolled during active disease. In DNA form, the CDR3 reads TGTGCCAGCAGTTCGGACAGGGGCAGCACCGGGGAGCTGTTTTTT. Translation: CASSSDRGSTGELFF. The full variable domain, rest sourced from reference TRBV7-9 and TRBJ2-2, is DTGVSQNPRHKITKRGQNVTFRCDPISEHNRLYWYRQTLGQGPEFLTYFQNEAQLEKSRLLSDRFSAERPKGSFSTLEIQRTEQGDSAMYLCASSSDRGSTGELFFGEGSRLTVL.